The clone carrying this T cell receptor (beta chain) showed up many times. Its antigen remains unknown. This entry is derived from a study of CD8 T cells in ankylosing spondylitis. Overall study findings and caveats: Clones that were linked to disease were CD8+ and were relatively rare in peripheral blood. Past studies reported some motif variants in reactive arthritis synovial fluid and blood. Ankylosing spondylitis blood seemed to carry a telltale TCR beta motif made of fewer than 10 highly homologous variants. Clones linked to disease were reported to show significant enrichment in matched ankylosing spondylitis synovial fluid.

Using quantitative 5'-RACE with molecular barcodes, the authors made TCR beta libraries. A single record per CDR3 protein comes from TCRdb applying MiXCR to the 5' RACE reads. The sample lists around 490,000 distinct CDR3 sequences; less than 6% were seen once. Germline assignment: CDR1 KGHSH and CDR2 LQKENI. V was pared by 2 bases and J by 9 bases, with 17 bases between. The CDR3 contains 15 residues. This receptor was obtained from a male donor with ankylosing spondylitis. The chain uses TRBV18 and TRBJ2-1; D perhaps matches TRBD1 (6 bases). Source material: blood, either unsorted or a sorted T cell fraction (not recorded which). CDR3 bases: TGTGCCAGCTCACCATCGAGGGCAGGGGAGAGTGAGCAGTTCTTC. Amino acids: CASSPSRAGESEQFF. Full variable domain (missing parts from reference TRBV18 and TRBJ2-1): NAGVMQNPRHLVRRRGQEARLRCSPMKGHSHVYWYRQLPEEGLKFMVYLQKENIIDESGMPKERFSAEFPKEGPSILRIQQVVRGDSAAYFCASSPSRAGESEQFFGPGTRLTVL.